The T cell receptor beta chain described here comes from a study of cytomegalovirus exposure and HLA in healthy donors. On the study more broadly: Among the 350 to 500 donors who were genotyped, about 86% fell in the genetic ancestry cluster that is associated with self-reported Caucasian donors.

The PCR ran on 60 Vbeta and 13 Jbeta primers. Here immunoSEQ multiplex PCR was the method, and the copy in TCRdb shows in-frame clones only, minus some. There are roughly 130,000 clones in the sample; over 75% occur only once, and 8.8% lies in the top ten. V shed 2 bases and J 8 bases; nucleotides not matched to a gene: 8. The CDR3 is 14 residues long. Germline loops: CDR1 MNHEY, CDR2 SVGAGI. A single count supports this clone. This clonotype was sampled from a woman aged 45-59 years in good health and CMV-seropositive. The J gene is TRBJ1-2, the V gene TRBV6-5; 7 bases are a match to TRBD1. Sequences were obtained from PBMCs. The CDR3 loop is CASSYREGARGYTF. For the CDR3, the DNA is TGTGCCAGCAGTTACCGGGAGGGGGCGCGAGGCTACACCTTC.